Listed below are T cell receptor beta chains from one sample, sequenced in a study of metastatic and nonmetastatic thyroid tumors. TCRdb re-clonotyped the PCR reads via MiXCR. The sample includes about 92,000 clones, about 16% seen only once; the top ten take 3.6%. Sequenced input: blood. Receptor source: a female donor with papillary thyroid cancer or a benign thyroid nodule (not recorded which). Some clones in this sample may be carry-over from other donors' samples. CDR3s include the opening cysteine and the closing phenylalanine or tryptophan. Fields, in order: CDR3 length, V gene, J gene, D gene, CDR3 protein. A D gene is named only where the DNA matches it firmly.

cdr3_length: 14; v_call: TRBV18; j_call: TRBJ1-1; d_call: .; cdr3_aa: CASSPKAANTEAFF
cdr3_length: 17; v_call: TRBV6-1; j_call: TRBJ2-5; d_call: .; cdr3_aa: CASSETLPGAAGETQYF
cdr3_length: 15; v_call: TRBV30; j_call: TRBJ1-1; d_call: TRBD1; cdr3_aa: CAWSAIGTANTEAFF
cdr3_length: 16; v_call: TRBV11-1; j_call: TRBJ2-1; d_call: .; cdr3_aa: CASSLWDMERNNEQFF
cdr3_length: 14; v_call: TRBV9; j_call: TRBJ1-1; d_call: .; cdr3_aa: CASSADTDYTEAFF
cdr3_length: 15; v_call: TRBV3-1; j_call: TRBJ2-5; d_call: TRBD2; cdr3_aa: CASSQTSGAEGTQYF
cdr3_length: 15; v_call: TRBV6-1; j_call: TRBJ2-1; d_call: TRBD1; cdr3_aa: CASSKGQGVRYEQFF
cdr3_length: 14; v_call: TRBV6-1; j_call: TRBJ2-1; d_call: .; cdr3_aa: CASSDETDYNEQFF
cdr3_length: 13; v_call: TRBV28; j_call: TRBJ1-2; d_call: .; cdr3_aa: CASTFSSGCGYTF
cdr3_length: 16; v_call: TRBV7-8; j_call: TRBJ2-5; d_call: .; cdr3_aa: CASSHGDPRGEETKYF
cdr3_length: 13; v_call: TRBV3-1; j_call: TRBJ2-7; d_call: .; cdr3_aa: CASSSPGKGEQYF
cdr3_length: 13; v_call: TRBV5-1; j_call: TRBJ1-1; d_call: TRBD1; cdr3_aa: CASRKGANTEAFF
cdr3_length: 13; v_call: TRBV27; j_call: TRBJ2-7; d_call: .; cdr3_aa: CASGGLVPYEQYF
cdr3_length: 16; v_call: TRBV5-6; j_call: TRBJ2-3; d_call: .; cdr3_aa: CASSLERQTYTDTQYF
cdr3_length: 17; v_call: TRBV9; j_call: TRBJ1-1; d_call: TRBD1; cdr3_aa: CASSVVGTANMNTEAFF
cdr3_length: 15; v_call: TRBV7-6; j_call: TRBJ1-5; d_call: .; cdr3_aa: CASSASQGLNQPQHF
cdr3_length: 16; v_call: TRBV3-1; j_call: TRBJ2-2; d_call: .; cdr3_aa: CASSQDGHPNTGELFF
cdr3_length: 13; v_call: TRBV2; j_call: TRBJ1-6; d_call: .; cdr3_aa: CASSDGFNSPLHF
cdr3_length: 14; v_call: TRBV19; j_call: TRBJ1-4; d_call: .; cdr3_aa: CASSIGVSSRKLFF
cdr3_length: 17; v_call: TRBV4-2; j_call: TRBJ1-1; d_call: .; cdr3_aa: CASSQEWIPGVNTEAFF
cdr3_length: 15; v_call: TRBV7-2; j_call: TRBJ2-7; d_call: .; cdr3_aa: CASSLGPLGAYEQYF
cdr3_length: 17; v_call: TRBV11-1; j_call: TRBJ2-3; d_call: TRBD1; cdr3_aa: CASSLIGAGGLTDTQYF
cdr3_length: 13; v_call: TRBV28; j_call: TRBJ1-2; d_call: TRBD1; cdr3_aa: CAASTDRPRGYTF
cdr3_length: 15; v_call: TRBV2; j_call: TRBJ1-5; d_call: TRBD1; cdr3_aa: CASSPDRGVRQPQHF
cdr3_length: 15; v_call: TRBV18; j_call: TRBJ2-1; d_call: .; cdr3_aa: CASSPGRVRYNEQFF
cdr3_length: 12; v_call: TRBV6-1; j_call: TRBJ2-3; d_call: .; cdr3_aa: CATRTGTDTQYF
cdr3_length: 17; v_call: TRBV11-2; j_call: TRBJ2-2; d_call: TRBD2; cdr3_aa: CASSGALGGGGPGELFF